This entry lists 25 T cell receptor beta chains sequenced from one sample in a study of cytomegalovirus exposure and HLA in healthy donors. Amplification used 60 Vbeta primers and 13 Jbeta primers. Only in-frame clones appear in the TCRdb table, and some are missing; sequencing was by immunoSEQ multiplex PCR. Of about 55,000 clones detected, about 80% appear once; the ten largest clones hold more than 1.4%. Sequenced: PBMCs. The receptors shown here come from a female donor in good health and CMV-seronegative.

Note on this clone: At one of its ends the junction is not consistent with the germline gene, which may arise from a read error. V usage is TRBV19 and J usage is TRBJ2-7, with D perhaps matching TRBD2 (6 bases). Germline CDR1 LNHDA, CDR2 SQIVND (reference sequence). This CDR3 is 13 amino acids long. The CDR3 loop is CASRAGSSYGQYF. The CDR3 DNA is TGTGCCAGTAGAGCCGGGAGCTCCTACGGGCAGTACTTC.

This clone came up a few times. The chain employs TRBV19 and TRBJ2-1, with TRBD2 as a possible D gene (5 bases). The CDR3 has 16 residues. Germline V lookup: CDR1 LNHDA, CDR2 SQIVND (reference sequence). Trimming removed 2 bases from V and 4 bases from J, with 15 bases in between. The CDR3 bases are TGTGCCAGTAGTATATTGGCGGGCCTTGGGTACAATGAGCAGTTCTTC. Translated, it gives CASSILAGLGYNEQFF.

The V gene is TRBV7-2, the J gene TRBJ1-4, with D perhaps TRBD1 (6 bases). Between the trimmed V and J ends, which lost 2 bases and 10 bases, there was a span of 17 bases. The CDR3 length is 15 residues. The germline V gene encodes CDR1 SGHTA and CDR2 FQGNSA. CDR3 sequence: CASSLTRGGLSKLFF. CDR3 sequence (DNA): TGTGCCAGCAGCTTAACGAGGGGGGGGCTCTCAAAACTGTTTTTT.

This chain connects TRBV6-1 to TRBJ1-4, with no clear D. V was pared by 6 bases and J by 2 bases, with 10 bases between. The germline V gene has CDR1 MNHNS and CDR2 SASEGT. This CDR3 contains 14 residues. The CDR3 here is CASRTGNTNEKLFF. CDR3 nucleotide sequence: TGTGCCAGCAGGACGGGTAACACTAATGAAAAACTGTTTTTT.

The count of this clone is one. This rearrangement joins TRBV7-6 to TRBJ1-1; possible D gene TRBD1, 6 bases. Between the trimmed V and J ends, which lost 0 bases and 4 bases, there was a span of 6 bases. CDR1 SGHVS and CDR2 FNYEAQ come from the germline V gene. The length of the CDR3 is 13 residues. Here the CDR3 DNA reads TGTGCCAGCAGCTTAGCCAGGGGCACTGAAGCTTTCTTT. Encoded protein: CASSLARGTEAFF.

The gene calls are TRBV7-6 and TRBJ2-1; D is perhaps TRBD1 (6 bases). The CDR3 consists of 15 residues. The V end lost 5 bases, the J end lost 2 bases, and 13 bases lay between the germline ends. The germline V gene encodes CDR1 SGHVS and CDR2 FNYEAQ. For the CDR3, the DNA is TGTGCCAGCAGCGGGAACAGGGTTGCCTACAATGAGCAGTTCTTC. It specifies CASSGNRVAYNEQFF.

The chain recombines TRBV5-4 with TRBJ2-5; D call uncertain. The CDR3 consists of 13 residues. With 3 bases removed from V and 1 base from J, the gap between germline ends came to 7 bases. Germline V gives CDR1 SGHNT, CDR2 YYREEE (reference sequence). Here the CDR3 DNA reads TGTGCCAGCAGCTCGAGGTCCCAAGAGACCCAGTACTTC. Translating gives CASSSRSQETQYF.

This chain uses TRBV5-4 with TRBJ1-3; 7 nucleotides align to TRBD1. CDR1 SGHNT and CDR2 YYREEE come from the germline V gene (reference sequence). V trimming: 5 bases; J trimming: 2 bases; junction bases outside the gene matches: 4. The CDR3 consists of 14 residues. For the CDR3, the DNA is TGTGCCAGCAGTCCTACAGGGGCTGGAAACACCATATATTTT. Residues: CASSPTGAGNTIYF.

The chain combines TRBV6-5 with TRBJ1-2, with a weak D call TRBD1 (5 bases). V shed 7 bases and J shed 6 bases, with 12 bases lying between them. Per the germline V gene, CDR1 is MNHEY and CDR2 is SVGAGI. This CDR3 has 12 residues. The CDR3 nucleotides are TGTGCCAGCACCCGGGGGGGGAATGGCTACACCTTC. This sequence encodes CASTRGGNGYTF.

The V call is TRBV4-2, the J call TRBJ1-2; D not resolved. The CDR3 is 15 amino acids. Germline CDR1 reads LGHNA; CDR2 reads YNFKEQ. The ends were cut back, 0 bases at V and 3 bases at J, with 11 bases in the middle. The DNA of the CDR3 is TGTGCCAGCAGCCAAGACGGGGAGGCGGACTATGGCTACACCTTC. Translation: CASSQDGEADYGYTF.

The rearrangement joins TRBV2 to TRBJ1-1, with D hard to call. The CDR3 loop spans 14 amino acids. V was pared by 1 base and J by 0 bases, with 6 bases between. The germline V gene encodes CDR1 SNHLY and CDR2 FYNNEI. Here the CDR3 reads CASSEDTMNTEAFF. The DNA of the CDR3 is TGTGCCAGCAGTGAAGACACAATGAACACTGAAGCTTTCTTT. Drawing the rest from reference TRBV2 and TRBJ1-1, the complete variable domain is EPEVTQTPSHQVTQMGQEVILRCVPISNHLYFYWYRQILGQKVEFLVSFYNNEISEKSEIFDDQFSVERPDGSNFTLKIRSTKLEDSAMYFCASSEDTMNTEAFFGQGTRLTVV.

This chain uses TRBV19 with TRBJ2-1; tentative D call: TRBD2 (5 bases). CDR3 length: 11 residues. Germline-derived CDR1 and CDR2 are LNHDA and SQIVND (reference sequence). Deletions cut 8 bases from V and 3 bases from J, with 5 bases between. This CDR3 reads CASRDYNEQFF. CDR3 nucleotide sequence: TGTGCCAGTCGGGACTACAATGAGCAGTTCTTC.

CDR3 region: CASSPLAGGRETQYF. The CDR3 DNA reads as TGCGCCAGCAGCCCTTTAGCGGGGGGCCGCGAGACCCAGTACTTC. V gene TRBV4-1 combines with J gene TRBJ2-5, with 10 bases lining up with TRBD2. CDR3 length: 15 amino acids. CDR1 and CDR2 from the germline V gene are MGHRA and YSYEKL. V gave up 4 bases and J gave up 5 bases; unmatched junction bases: 7.

The gene calls are TRBV5-4 and TRBJ2-3; D possibly corresponds to TRBD2 (6 bases). Germline CDR1 reads SGHNT; CDR2 reads YYREEE (reference sequence). V was clipped by 2 bases and J by 4 bases, with 14 bases between them. The CDR3 extends over 15 amino acids. CDR3 sequence (DNA): TGTGCCAGCAGCTTCCCGGGGGAGCGCCCAGATACGCAGTATTTT. Its translation: CASSFPGERPDTQYF.

The V call is TRBV30, the J call TRBJ2-4; D is perhaps TRBD1 (6 bases). The CDR3 extends over 14 amino acids. Germline lookup yields CDR1 GTSNPN and CDR2 SVGIG (reference sequence). Trimming removed 0 bases at V and 7 bases at J, with 13 bases between. The CDR3 loop is CAWSVIGGRNIQYF. CDR3 DNA: TGTGCCTGGAGTGTAATAGGGGGAAGGAACATTCAGTACTTC.

The V and J genes are TRBV13 and TRBJ2-3, with 7 bases identical to TRBD1. There are 15 residues in the CDR3. The germline V gene has CDR1 PRHDT and CDR2 FYEKMQ (reference sequence). V gave up 5 bases and J gave up 4 bases; unmatched junction bases: 9. The CDR3 loop reads CASSPRGTAPDTQYF. DNA for the CDR3: TGTGCCAGCAGCCCCAGGGGGACCGCTCCAGATACGCAGTATTTT.

The chain joins TRBV5-8 to TRBJ2-3, with TRBD1 matching over 7 bases. The CDR3 has 14 amino acids. Trimming at V came to 2 bases and at J to 5 bases, leaving 5 bases not matched to a gene. Per germline, CDR1 SGHTS and CDR2 YDEGEE. The CDR3: CASSLQGLGDTQYF. CDR3 nucleotide sequence: TGTGCCAGCAGCTTACAGGGGTTGGGAGATACGCAGTATTTT.

The genes are TRBV11-2 and TRBJ1-1, with D perhaps TRBD1 (5 bases). The CDR3 is made up of 12 amino acids. Germline CDR1 is SGHAT and CDR2 is FQNNGV. V lost 5 bases to trimming and J lost 8 bases, with 12 bases between them. The CDR3: CASSTMRGEAFF. CDR3 coding DNA: TGTGCCAGCAGCACTATGCGGGGGGAAGCTTTCTTT.

The chain couples TRBV6-4 to TRBJ2-3; D might be TRBD2 (6 bases). This CDR3 spans 14 amino acids. Per germline, CDR1 MRHNA and CDR2 SNTAGT. V lost 4 bases and J 0 bases, leaving 8 bases between the germline ends. Here the CDR3 reads CASSAGTSTDTQYF. The CDR3 nucleotides are TGTGCCAGCAGTGCCGGGACTAGCACAGATACGCAGTATTTT.

This chain connects TRBV20-1 to TRBJ1-2; D unclear. Germline V lookup: CDR1 DFQATT, CDR2 SNEGSKA (reference sequence). V lost 4 bases, J lost 8 bases, and 11 bases lay in between. CDR3 length: 11 amino acids. This CDR3 is CSATTSGGYTF. The CDR3 DNA is TGCAGTGCTACGACTTCCGGGGGCTACACCTTC.

V gene TRBV7-9 combines with J gene TRBJ2-4; D gene unclear. From germline, CDR1 is SEHNR and CDR2 FQNEAQ (reference sequence). This CDR3 region has 16 residues. Deletions cut 0 bases from V and 11 bases from J, with 20 bases between. CDR3 sequence (DNA): TGTGCCAGCAGCTTAGCTGTCGTTGAGTTTCTCCCGCTTCAGTACTTC. Translated, it gives CASSLAVVEFLPLQYF.

CDR3 sequence: CASSRTGLGETQYF. The CDR3 coding sequence is TGTGCCAGCAGCCGGACAGGGCTGGGAGAGACCCAGTACTTC. The V call is TRBV11-1, the J call TRBJ2-5; 8 bases match TRBD1. Germline-derived CDR1 and CDR2 are SGHAT and FQDESV (reference sequence). The CDR3 consists of 14 residues. V shed 5 bases, J shed 4 bases, and the junction held 6 bases outside the gene matches. Supplemented by reference TRBV11-1 and TRBJ2-5, the full variable domain reads EAEVAQSPRYKITEKSQAVAFWCDPISGHATLYWYRQILGQGPELLVQFQDESVVDDSQLPKDRFSAERLKGVDSTLKIQPAELGDSAMYLCASSRTGLGETQYFGPGTRLLVL.

The chain combines TRBV5-1 with TRBJ1-5; D not resolved. Deletions cut 0 bases from V and 2 bases from J, with 9 bases between. The CDR3 sequence is 15 residues long. Germline CDR1 is SGHRS and CDR2 is YFSETQ. CDR3 in amino acids: CASSLVAGGNQPQHF. For the CDR3, the DNA is TGCGCCAGCAGCTTGGTGGCAGGCGGCAATCAGCCCCAGCATTTT.

In nucleotides, the CDR3 is TGTGCCACCCGACAGGGGTCGGACGAAAAACTGTTTTTT. As protein: CATRQGSDEKLFF. The rearrangement links TRBV6-5 to TRBJ1-4, with 8 positions matching TRBD1. Unmatched junction bases numbered 9, after V lost 10 bases and J lost 8 bases. Germline CDR1 MNHEY, CDR2 SVGAGI. The CDR3 extends over 13 amino acids.

This clone was observed a handful of times. This chain uses TRBV5-5 with TRBJ2-1; possibly TRBD1 for D (5 bases). Germline lookup yields CDR1 SGHKS and CDR2 YYEKEE (reference sequence). The V and J ends lost 2 bases and 7 bases respectively, with 7 bases between them. This CDR3 comprises 12 residues. CDR3 sequence reads: CASSFQGNEQFF. The CDR3 DNA reads as TGTGCCAGCAGCTTCCAGGGTAATGAGCAGTTCTTC.